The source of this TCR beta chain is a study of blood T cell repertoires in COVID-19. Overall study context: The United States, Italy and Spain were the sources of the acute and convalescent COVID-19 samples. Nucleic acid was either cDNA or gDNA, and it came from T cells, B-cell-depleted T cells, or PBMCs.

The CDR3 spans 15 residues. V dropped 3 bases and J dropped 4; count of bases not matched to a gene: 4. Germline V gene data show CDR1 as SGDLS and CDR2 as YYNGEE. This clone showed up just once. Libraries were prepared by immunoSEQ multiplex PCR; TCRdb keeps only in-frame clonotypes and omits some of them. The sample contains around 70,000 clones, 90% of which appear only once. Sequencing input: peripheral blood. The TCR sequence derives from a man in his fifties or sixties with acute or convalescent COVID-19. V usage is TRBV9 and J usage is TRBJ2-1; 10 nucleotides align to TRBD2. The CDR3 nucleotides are TGTGCCAGCAGCGGAAGCGGGGGGGCTTACAATGAGCAGTTCTTC. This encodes CASSGSGGAYNEQFF.